This TCR beta chain appears in the sequencing data of a study of T cell repertoires in cytomegalovirus infection. The overall study: Based on public TCR beta signatures, there were indications of CMV infection and of a matching HLA type.

V was clipped by 1 base and J by 1 base; unmatched bases: 7. This CDR3 region has 17 residues. The V gene's germline CDR1 is SEHNR and CDR2 FQNEAQ (reference sequence). TCRdb reanalysed the reads using MiXCR and keeps one entry per CDR3 protein. The sample holds 250,000 or so distinct CDR3 sequences, around an eighth seen once. This clonotype was picked up a small number of times. This TCR derives from a human donor in good health (CMV status not recorded). Some clones in this sample may be carry-over from other donors' samples. The specimen was PBMCs. The chain links TRBV7-9 to TRBJ1-1, with 9 positions matching TRBD1. The DNA for the CDR3 is TGTGCCAGCAGCTTAGAAATGTCGGGACAGGGGAACACTGAAGCTTTCTTT. Translation gives CASSLEMSGQGNTEAFF. The full variable domain, rest sourced from reference TRBV7-9 and TRBJ1-1, is DTGVSQNPRHKITKRGQNVTFRCDPISEHNRLYWYRQTLGQGPEFLTYFQNEAQLEKSRLLSDRFSAERPKGSFSTLEIQRTEQGDSAMYLCASSLEMSGQGNTEAFFGQGTRLTVV.